By share of the sample, the clone carrying this T cell receptor (beta chain) is medium-sized. Each gene name is a mouse one. The missing CDR3 end, 1 residue past where the read stops, is filled in from the germline J gene. Time point meaning: mouse harvest day 14 after allogeneic transplant. Mouse grafts combined 10^7 T-cell-depleted bone marrow cells with 10^6 splenic CD5+ T cells. The source of the sample is a study of tissue T cells after allogeneic stem cell transplantation. Between the trimmed V and J ends, which lost 1 base and 0 bases, there was a span of 6 bases. CDR3 length: 14 residues. Germline V lookup: CDR1 SGHDT, CDR2 FRDEAV. Sequenced by immunoSEQ multiplex PCR; TCRdb stores in-frame clones only, minus some. The sample holds 4,500 to 6,000 clones; roughly 42% are singletons and the top ten take under 15%.

Sequences were obtained from gut tissue. This clonotype was obtained from a female BALB/c mouse given C57BL/6 T cells with graft-versus-host disease after an allogeneic hematopoietic cell transplant. The chain couples TRBV14 to TRBJ2-3; D uncertain. The part of the CDR3 DNA that was read is TGTGCCAGCAGTTTCGGGCCTAGTGCAGAAACGCTGTAT. Residues: CASSFGPSAETLY. The full CDR3 reads CASSFGPSAETLYF.